A selection of T cell receptor beta chains follows, all from one sample in a study of T cell responses to AZD1222 COVID-19 vaccine. Here immunoSEQ multiplex PCR was the method, and the copy in TCRdb shows in-frame clones only, minus some. The data hold roughly 66,000 clones, with 88% observed a single time. Sequenced here: peripheral blood, sampled 28 days after the second dose of the MenACWY control vaccine. These receptors originate from an adult who received the MenACWY meningococcal vaccine as a control. Each CDR3 is given with its conserved first and last residue. The D gene is left open where the match is weak. Not all rows give a size; the values are once, few, many and, for expanded clones, a class.

cdr3_nt cdr3_aa v_call d_call clone_size j_call
TGTGCCAGCTCCGATAAGAGGGGGGGGAACACTGAAGCTTTCTTT CASSDKRGGNTEAFF TRBV5-4 - - TRBJ1-1
TGTGCCAGCAGCTTCCCCCACCCAGCCCTTAACCTGGGCGATGAGCAGTTCTTC CASSFPHPALNLGDEQFF TRBV7-9 - medium-sized TRBJ2-1
TGTGCCAGCAGCTTAGAACCTAGCGGGAGCTCCCCTTGGTACAATGAGCAGTTCTTC CASSLEPSGSSPWYNEQFF TRBV11-2 TRBD2 - TRBJ2-1
TGTGCCAGCAGCCGCCGGACGGGCGTTAGCTCCTATAATTCACCCCTCCACTTT CASSRRTGVSSYNSPLHF TRBV11-2 - - TRBJ1-6
TGTGCCAGCAGCTCAGGGGGTCAGCCCCAGCATTTT CASSSGGQPQHF TRBV7-9 TRBD1 - TRBJ1-5
TGTGCCAGCAGTTCAGGACAGAAATCCTATGGCTACACCTTC CASSSGQKSYGYTF TRBV28 - once TRBJ1-2
TGTGCCAGCAGCTTGGACTCCTCTGGGGCCAACGTCCTGACTTTC CASSLDSSGANVLTF TRBV5-4 - - TRBJ2-6
TGTGCCTGGAGTCTCGGACAGGGTGATTCCACTGAAGCTTTCTTT CAWSLGQGDSTEAFF TRBV30 TRBD1 once TRBJ1-1
TGCGCCAGCAGCTTGGGACAGGGGGAACTTAACTATGGCTACACCTTC CASSLGQGELNYGYTF TRBV5-1 TRBD1 once TRBJ1-2
TGCGCCAGCAGCCAAGATTGGGAGGGTTGGTATGGCTACACCTTC CASSQDWEGWYGYTF TRBV4-3 - once TRBJ1-2
TGTGCCACCAGTGATCCAGGAGAGGGTCAGCCCCAGCATTTT CATSDPGEGQPQHF TRBV24-1 - - TRBJ1-5
TGTGCCACCAGTCCCGCACAAGAGACCCAGTACTTC CATSPAQETQYF TRBV24-1 - - TRBJ2-5